The 26 T cell receptor beta chains presented below share a single source sample, sequenced in a study of beta chain features in type 1 diabetes. Expressed TCRB transcripts were sequenced, since all the RNA that had been isolated was reverse transcribed. TCRdb keeps only in-frame clones here, not all; method: immunoSEQ multiplex PCR. This sample has fewer than 65,000 clones; about three fifths occur once, and the top ten carry 2% to 2.5%. Sequencing was done on a sample of Tregs from blood. These TCRs come from a young woman in good health.

V gene TRBV7-2 combines with J gene TRBJ2-3; no firm D call. The germline V and J ends were trimmed by 1 base and 1 base, with 9 bases remaining between them. CDR1 and CDR2 from the germline V gene are SGHTA and FQGNSA. The CDR3 consists of 15 residues. CDR3 residues: CASSLGTSRTDTQYF. The CDR3 DNA follows: TGTGCCAGCAGCTTAGGAACTTCACGCACAGATACGCAGTATTTT. Filled out from reference TRBV7-2 and TRBJ2-3, the complete variable domain reads GAGVSQSPSNKVTEKGKDVELRCDPISGHTALYWYRQSLGQGLEFLIYFQGNSAPDKSGLPSDRFSAERTGGSVSTLTIQRTQQEDSAVYLCASSLGTSRTDTQYFGPGTRLTVL.

V is TRBV6-6 and J is TRBJ2-4, with a weak D call TRBD1 (6 bases). The CDR3 is 14 residues long. Deletions cut 2 bases from V and 4 bases from J, with 9 bases between. Germline CDR1 and CDR2: MNHNY and SVGAGI (reference sequence). CDR3 loop: CASSYRQAKNIQYF. CDR3 in DNA: TGTGCCAGCAGTTACCGACAGGCGAAAAACATTCAGTACTTC.

This clone was seen a few times. This chain links TRBV6-1 with TRBJ2-3, with 11 bases that match TRBD1. V shed 7 bases and J 1 base; nucleotides not matched to a gene: 4. The CDR3 runs to 15 residues. The germline V gene has CDR1 MNHNS and CDR2 SASEGT. CDR3 protein: CASTQGQGGTDTQYF. As DNA, the CDR3 is TGTGCCAGCACCCAGGGACAGGGGGGCACAGATACGCAGTATTTT.

The chain combines TRBV4-1 with TRBJ2-3, with D possibly TRBD2 on 5 matching bases. CDR3 length equals 11 residues. Trimming cost V 0 bases and J 15 bases, with 10 bases left between them. CDR1 MGHRA and CDR2 YSYEKL come from the germline V gene. The CDR3 DNA reads TGCGCCAGCAGCCAAGATCTCGGACTTTATTTT. Translating gives CASSQDLGLYF.

V is TRBV7-3 and J is TRBJ2-3, with TRBD1 matching over 9 bases. Germline V gives CDR1 SGHTA, CDR2 FQGTGA. After removal of 6 bases from V and 0 bases from J, the junction contained 4 bases not matched to a gene. The CDR3 runs to 15 residues. The CDR3 nucleotides read TGTGCCAGCAGTTTGGGACAGGGCAGCACAGATACGCAGTATTTT. Translation gives CASSLGQGSTDTQYF.

This clone was seen a few times. V and J are TRBV5-1 and TRBJ2-3; 8 nucleotides agree with TRBD1. Trimming took 0 bases from V and 4 from J; bases not matched to a gene: 7. CDR3 size: 16 residues. CDR1 and CDR2 from the germline V gene are SGHRS and YFSETQ. The CDR3, as DNA: TGCGCCAGCAGCTTGGTGGGGCAGGGGGCACCAGATACGCAGTATTTT. Translating it yields CASSLVGQGAPDTQYF.

The V gene is TRBV18, the J gene TRBJ2-7; 7 bases are a match to TRBD1. Looked up from germline, CDR1 is KGHSH and CDR2 is LQKENI. The CDR3 covers 15 residues. V gave up 3 bases and J gave up 6 bases; unmatched junction bases: 11. CDR3 nucleotide sequence: TGTGCCAGCTCACCTCTACAGGGGACGACTACCGAGCAGTACTTC. Protein sequence: CASSPLQGTTTEQYF.

The chain joins TRBV11-3 to TRBJ1-2; D is possibly TRBD1 (6 bases). The CDR3 extends over 13 amino acids. The V gene lost 5 bases and the J gene lost 4 bases, with 11 bases spanning the gap. In germline, CDR1 is SGHNT, CDR2 YENEEA. The CDR3 sequence is CASSVRGGYGYTF. The CDR3 DNA is TGTGCCAGCAGCGTCAGGGGCGGCTATGGCTACACCTTC.

The J gene is TRBJ1-2, the V gene TRBV18; possible D gene TRBD1, 6 bases. The V and J ends lost 2 bases and 4 bases respectively, with 14 bases between them. Germline V CDR1 and CDR2: KGHSH, LQKENI. The length of the CDR3 is 15 residues. This CDR3 is CASSPTGGAGYGYTF. In DNA, the CDR3 is TGTGCCAGCTCACCAACGGGGGGCGCGGGCTATGGCTACACCTTC.

Only one count was recorded for this clone. This chain uses TRBV6-1 with TRBJ1-1, with 7 bases lining up with TRBD1. J was trimmed by 3 bases and V by 6 bases; bases with no gene match: 10. This CDR3 spans 15 amino acids. CDR1 and CDR2 (germline): MNHNS, SASEGT. This CDR3 is CASSYQTGYDTEAFF. The CDR3 coding sequence is TGTGCCAGCAGCTACCAGACAGGGTATGACACTGAAGCTTTCTTT.

This clone has only a few counts. The chain is built from TRBV5-4 and TRBJ2-3; maybe TRBD2 (5 bases). V was pared by 5 bases and J by 4 bases, with 14 bases between. From germline, CDR1 is SGHNT and CDR2 YYREEE (reference sequence). The CDR3 is 14 residues long. This CDR3 reads CASRVGGPADTQYF. The DNA for the CDR3 is TGTGCCAGCAGAGTCGGCGGGCCGGCAGATACGCAGTATTTT. The variable domain in full, with the rest retrieved from reference TRBV5-4 and TRBJ2-3, is ETGVTQSPTHLIKTRGQQVTLRCSSQSGHNTVSWYQQALGQGPQFIFQYYREEENGRGNFPPRFSGLQFPNYSSELNVNALELDDSALYLCASRVGGPADTQYFGPGTRLTVL.

This clone was detected a few times. The chain carries TRBV5-1 and TRBJ2-3; 10 bases are a match to TRBD2. The V gene's germline CDR1 is SGHRS and CDR2 YFSETQ. CDR3 size: 15 residues. V shed 2 bases and J 7 bases; nucleotides not matched to a gene: 7. The chain's CDR3 is CASSFLAGAEYTQYF. CDR3 DNA: TGCGCCAGCAGCTTCCTAGCGGGAGCTGAATATACGCAGTATTTT.

This clone was found a few times. The DNA for the CDR3 is TGTGCCAGCAGACAAGACAGACTCTCCGGCTACACCTTC. This codes for CASRQDRLSGYTF. This chain uses TRBV6-6 with TRBJ1-2, with D possibly TRBD1 on 5 matching bases. The germline V gene has CDR1 MNHNY and CDR2 SVGAGI (reference sequence). The CDR3 extends over 13 amino acids. With 6 bases removed from V and 8 bases from J, the gap between germline ends came to 16 bases.

This clone occurred a few times. V gene TRBV2 combines with J gene TRBJ2-6; D not certain. CDR1 is SNHLY, CDR2 FYNNEI, per germline. This CDR3 region has 12 residues. The V end was cut by 8 bases, the J end by 4 bases, with 6 bases between. The CDR3 here is CASRSGANVLTF. The DNA of the CDR3 is TGTGCCAGCCGGTCGGGGGCCAACGTCCTGACTTTC.

This clone was counted a single time. CDR3 residues: CASSSRGNSPLHF. The CDR3 DNA is TGTGCCAGCAGCTCCAGGGGCAACTCACCCCTCCACTTT. This rearrangement joins TRBV5-4 to TRBJ1-6; D is perhaps TRBD1 (6 bases). V lost 3 bases and J 10 bases, leaving 11 bases between the germline ends. This CDR3 spans 13 amino acids. In germline, CDR1 is SGHNT, CDR2 YYREEE (reference sequence).

The CDR3 here is CASSLGQSADTQYF. The CDR3 DNA reads TGCGCCAGCAGCCTAGGACAGTCCGCAGATACGCAGTATTTT. The chain is built from TRBV5-1 and TRBJ2-3; D is possibly TRBD1 (6 bases). Trimming pared 4 bases from V and 4 bases from J, leaving 13 bases between. This CDR3 has 14 amino acids. Per the germline V gene, CDR1 is SGHRS and CDR2 is YFSETQ. Drawing the rest from reference TRBV5-1 and TRBJ2-3, the complete variable domain is KAGVTQTPRYLIKTRGQQVTLSCSPISGHRSVSWYQQTPGQGLQFLFEYFSETQRNKGNFPGRFSGRQFSNSRSEMNVSTLELGDSALYLCASSLGQSADTQYFGPGTRLTVL.

The V call is TRBV7-9, the J call TRBJ2-1; weak D call: TRBD1 (6 bases). Looked up from germline, CDR1 is SEHNR and CDR2 is FQNEAQ (reference sequence). CDR3 length: 15 amino acids. Trimming took off 5 bases at V and 6 bases at J, with 17 bases between the two ends. Written as DNA, the CDR3 is TGTGCCAGCAGCCGATGGACAGATCACCTCAATGAGCAGTTCTTC. Protein product: CASSRWTDHLNEQFF.

Of note for this clone: One end of the junction varies from germline; a read error may be responsible. The chain carries TRBV4-1 and TRBJ1-2; perhaps TRBD1 as D (6 bases). Germline CDR1 is MGHRA and CDR2 is YSYEKL. The CDR3 loop spans 15 amino acids. As DNA, the CDR3 is TGTGCCAGCAGCCAATCGACCGGACAGAGCTATGGCTACACCTTC. Translated, it gives CASSQSTGQSYGYTF.

This sequence joins TRBV6-1 and TRBJ1-5, with D unresolved. This CDR3 is built from 13 residues. Germline V gene lookup returns CDR1 MNHNS and CDR2 SASEGT. V was cut by 6 bases and J by 4 bases, with 10 bases left in between. Here the CDR3 reads CASSFSGNQPQHF. The CDR3 DNA reads as TGTGCCAGCAGCTTTTCGGGGAATCAGCCCCAGCATTTT.

This chain uses TRBV7-9 with TRBJ2-5; D unclear. Trimming stripped 5 bases from V and 3 bases from J, with 16 bases between. Looked up from germline, CDR1 is SEHNR and CDR2 is FQNEAQ (reference sequence). This CDR3 is built from 15 residues. CDR3 sequence: CASSQGEVLEETQYF. The CDR3 DNA reads as TGTGCCAGCAGCCAAGGAGAGGTCCTCGAAGAGACCCAGTACTTC.

V gene TRBV10-3 combines with J gene TRBJ2-1; D perhaps matches TRBD1 (6 bases). The V gene lost 8 bases and the J gene lost 6 bases, with 11 bases spanning the gap. The CDR3 has 12 residues. Germline loops: CDR1 ENHRY, CDR2 SYGVKD. CDR3 in amino acids: CAIGGRANEQFF. CDR3 in DNA: TGTGCCATCGGGGGCAGAGCCAATGAGCAGTTCTTC.

This chain links TRBV6-1 with TRBJ2-3; D not resolved. The CDR3 spans 13 residues. V shed 5 bases and J shed 3 bases, with 9 bases lying between them. Looked up from germline, CDR1 is MNHNS and CDR2 is SASEGT. The CDR3 reads CASSKQLTDTQYF. The CDR3 DNA reads as TGTGCCAGCAGTAAACAACTAACAGATACGCAGTATTTT.

The rearrangement links TRBV4-2 to TRBJ2-7; 7 nucleotides align to TRBD2. The germline V gene has CDR1 LGHNA and CDR2 YNFKEQ. The CDR3 runs to 16 residues. With V trimmed by 2 bases and J by 8 bases, 15 bases remained unmatched. The CDR3 region is CASSQSLNAGEEKQYF. The CDR3 DNA is TGTGCCAGCAGCCAATCCCTGAACGCGGGAGAAGAGAAGCAGTACTTC.

The chain employs TRBV19 and TRBJ1-5; D not certain. V was trimmed by 3 bases and J by 6 bases, leaving 9 bases between them. The CDR3 loop spans 13 amino acids. From germline, CDR1 is LNHDA and CDR2 SQIVND (reference sequence). The CDR3 region is CASSIWATQPQHF. The CDR3, as DNA: TGTGCCAGTAGTATTTGGGCGACTCAGCCCCAGCATTTT.

CDR3 DNA: TGTGCCAGCAGTGAAATCGGGCTAGCGGGAGGAGAGCAGTTCTTC. Its protein product is CASSEIGLAGGEQFF. This chain joins TRBV6-1 and TRBJ2-1; TRBD2 matches at 11 bases. CDR1 is MNHNS and CDR2 is SASEGT in the germline V gene. The trim removed 2 bases at V and 10 bases at J, leaving 7 bases unmatched. The CDR3 consists of 15 residues.

V usage is TRBV23-1 and J usage is TRBJ2-5, with TRBD1 identical over 8 bases. TRBV23-1 is noted as an ORF with a role that remains uncertain. The ends lost 11 bases at V and 0 bases at J; junction bases unmatched: 11. CDR3 length: 15 amino acids. CDR3 amino acids: CASGAGQEHQETQYF. The CDR3 coding sequence is TGCGCCTCCGGGGCGGGACAGGAACACCAAGAGACCCAGTACTTC.